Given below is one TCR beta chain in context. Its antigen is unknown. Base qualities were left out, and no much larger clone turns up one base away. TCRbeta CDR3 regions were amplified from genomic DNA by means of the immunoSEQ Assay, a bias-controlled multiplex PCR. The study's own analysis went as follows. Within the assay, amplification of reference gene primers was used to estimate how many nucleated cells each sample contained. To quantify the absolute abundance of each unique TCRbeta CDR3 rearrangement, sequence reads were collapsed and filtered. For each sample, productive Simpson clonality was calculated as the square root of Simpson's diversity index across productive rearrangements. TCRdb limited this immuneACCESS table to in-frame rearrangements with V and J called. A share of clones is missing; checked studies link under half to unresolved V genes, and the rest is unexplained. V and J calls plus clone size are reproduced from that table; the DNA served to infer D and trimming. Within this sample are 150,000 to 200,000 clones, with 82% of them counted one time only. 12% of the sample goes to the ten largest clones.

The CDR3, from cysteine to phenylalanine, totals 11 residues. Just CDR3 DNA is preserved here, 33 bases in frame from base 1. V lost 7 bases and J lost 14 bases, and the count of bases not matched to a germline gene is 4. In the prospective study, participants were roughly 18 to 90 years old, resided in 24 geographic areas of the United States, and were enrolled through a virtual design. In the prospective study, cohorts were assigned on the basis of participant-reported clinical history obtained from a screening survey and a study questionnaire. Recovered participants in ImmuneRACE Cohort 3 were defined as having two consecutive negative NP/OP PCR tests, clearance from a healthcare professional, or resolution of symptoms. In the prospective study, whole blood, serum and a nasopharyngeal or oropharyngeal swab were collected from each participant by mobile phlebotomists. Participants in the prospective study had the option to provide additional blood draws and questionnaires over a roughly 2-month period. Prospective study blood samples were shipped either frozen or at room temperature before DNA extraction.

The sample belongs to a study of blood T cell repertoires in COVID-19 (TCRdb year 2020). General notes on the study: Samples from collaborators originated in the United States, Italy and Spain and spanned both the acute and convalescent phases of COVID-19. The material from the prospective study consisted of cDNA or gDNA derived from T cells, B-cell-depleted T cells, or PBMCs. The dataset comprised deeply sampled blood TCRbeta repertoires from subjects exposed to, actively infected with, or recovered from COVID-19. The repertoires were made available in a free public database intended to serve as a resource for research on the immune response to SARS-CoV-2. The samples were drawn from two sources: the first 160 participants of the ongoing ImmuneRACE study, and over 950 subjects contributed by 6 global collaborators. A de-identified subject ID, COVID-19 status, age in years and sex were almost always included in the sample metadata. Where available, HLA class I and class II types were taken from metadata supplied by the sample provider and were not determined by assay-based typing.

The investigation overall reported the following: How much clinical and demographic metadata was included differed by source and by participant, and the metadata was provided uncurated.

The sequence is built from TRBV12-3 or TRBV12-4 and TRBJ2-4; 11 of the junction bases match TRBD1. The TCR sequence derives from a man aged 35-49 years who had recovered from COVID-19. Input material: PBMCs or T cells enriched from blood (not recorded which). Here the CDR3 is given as CASKGDRGKYF. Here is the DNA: TGTGCCAGCAAAGGGGACAGGGGGAAGTACTTC.